This entry describes one TCR beta chain. Its antigen is unknown. The entry originates in a study of CD8 T cells in Susac syndrome. Overall study findings and caveats: The relatively small number of individuals in the TCR sequencing and HLA analysis was acknowledged by the study.

The authors reverse transcribed roughly 0.45 to 1 ug RNA with random hexamers. TCRdb itself ran the immunoSEQ multiplex PCR reads through MiXCR, one entry per CDR3 protein. The data hold more than 70,000 distinct CDR3 sequences, with around 93% observed a single time. Trimming shortened V by 6 bases and J by 3 bases, and 12 bases separated the two germline ends. CDR3 length: 13 residues. Germline CDR1 and CDR2: LNHDA and SQIVND (reference sequence). Sequenced input: CD8+ T cells from PBMCs. The J gene is TRBJ2-7, the V gene TRBV19; D remains unclear. The sequence was collected from a human donor in good health. The DNA for the CDR3 is TGTGCCAGTAGAGGCGGCACGAACTACGAGCAGTACTTC. This gives the protein CASRGGTNYEQYF.